These 20 T cell receptor beta chains were all obtained from the same sample, sequenced in a study of blood T cell repertoires in COVID-19. The assay was immunoSEQ multiplex PCR, and TCRdb's table has in-frame clones only and misses some. The repertoire has about 210,000 clones, roughly nine tenths of them found once; the top ten carry 0.7% to 0.95%. Sequencing input: peripheral blood. The receptors were sampled from a woman in her 70s with acute or convalescent COVID-19.

This chain links TRBV19 with TRBJ2-7, with D perhaps TRBD1 (5 bases). This CDR3 region has 13 residues. The germline V gene has CDR1 LNHDA and CDR2 SQIVND (reference sequence). V lost 2 bases and J lost 5, with 10 bases in between. The CDR3 reads CASSIIQGDEQYF. CDR3 coding DNA: TGTGCCAGTAGTATAATACAAGGGGACGAGCAGTACTTC.

This clone occurred a few times. The chain uses TRBV7-9 and TRBJ1-5, with 9 bases fitting TRBD1. Germline V gene lookup returns CDR1 SEHNR and CDR2 FQNEAQ (reference sequence). The V segment lost 3 bases and the J segment 2 bases; nucleotides outside the gene matches: 5. This CDR3 contains 16 residues. CDR3 DNA: TGTGCCAGCAGCTTGGGGGGACAGGGTGGCAATCAGCCCCAGCATTTT. Amino acids: CASSLGGQGGNQPQHF.

The V gene is TRBV7-9, the J gene TRBJ1-1; TRBD1 matches at 9 bases. The germline CDR1 and CDR2 sequences are SEHNR and FQNEAQ (reference sequence). Trimming cost V 2 bases and J 6 bases; bases outside gene matches: 7. The CDR3 totals 15 residues. The CDR3 spells CASSLTGQGKAEAFF. The CDR3 coding sequence is TGTGCCAGCAGCTTAACGGGACAGGGAAAGGCTGAAGCTTTCTTT.

The chain uses TRBV6-5 and TRBJ2-1; 7 nucleotides align to TRBD2. V lost 8 bases, J lost 5 bases, and 6 bases stayed unmatched. Per the germline V gene, CDR1 is MNHEY and CDR2 is SVGAGI. CDR3 size: 13 residues. The CDR3 nucleotides read TGTGCCAGCCGGCGGGAGAGGAACAATGAGCAGTTCTTC. Protein: CASRRERNNEQFF.

The chain is built from TRBV5-1 and TRBJ2-7; 7 bases fit TRBD1. The junction had 8 bases not matched to a gene; V was cut back by 4 bases and J by 4 bases. Germline V lookup: CDR1 SGHRS, CDR2 YFSETQ. The CDR3 spans 14 residues. In nucleotides, the CDR3 is TGCGCCAGCAGCCAATCATCAGGGGGATACGAGCAGTACTTC. This sequence encodes CASSQSSGGYEQYF.

This clone has a single count. This chain joins TRBV5-1 and TRBJ2-2, with D maybe TRBD2 (5 bases). Germline values: CDR1 SGHRS, CDR2 YFSETQ. CDR3 length: 15 amino acids. V was cut by 6 bases and J by 4 bases, with 16 bases left in between. As DNA, the CDR3 is TGCGCCAGCACTCCTTTAGGGAGACCCACCGGGGAGCTGTTTTTT. As protein: CASTPLGRPTGELFF.

The chain carries TRBV6-2 or TRBV6-3 and TRBJ2-2, with D possibly being TRBD1 (5 bases). V lost 3 bases, J lost 2 bases, and 7 bases lay in between. The length of the CDR3 is 14 residues. Germline-derived CDR1 and CDR2 are MNHEY and SVGEGT. In DNA, the CDR3 is TGTGCCAGCAGTTATGGACACAACACCGGGGAGCTGTTTTTT. Translated, it gives CASSYGHNTGELFF.

The rearrangement uses TRBV5-1 and TRBJ2-7; TRBD2 matches at 13 bases. After removal of 0 bases from V and 6 bases from J, the junction contained 9 bases not matched to a gene. The length of the CDR3 is 17 residues. Germline-derived CDR1 and CDR2 are SGHRS and YFSETQ. This chain's CDR3 is CASSLVLAGGPGVEQYF. The CDR3, as DNA: TGCGCCAGCAGCTTGGTACTAGCGGGGGGGCCCGGGGTCGAGCAGTACTTC.

The rearrangement uses TRBV6-5 and TRBJ1-4; 7 bases agree with TRBD1. This CDR3 spans 14 amino acids. Germline values: CDR1 MNHEY, CDR2 SVGAGI. V trimming: 7 bases; J trimming: 5 bases; junction bases outside the gene matches: 7. The CDR3 region is CASKGTELNEKLFF. The CDR3 bases are TGTGCCAGCAAGGGGACAGAACTAAATGAAAAACTGTTTTTT.

The V call is TRBV3-1 (or the pseudogene TRBV3-2), the J call TRBJ2-7; 8 bases fit TRBD2. This CDR3 is built from 17 residues. With V trimmed by 0 bases and J by 5 bases, 12 bases remained unmatched. Germline V gene data show CDR1 as LGHDT and CDR2 as YNNKEL (reference sequence). The CDR3 here is CASSQDRISGSYHEQYF. DNA of the CDR3: TGTGCCAGCAGCCAAGATCGAATCAGCGGGAGTTACCACGAGCAGTACTTC.

V and J are TRBV4-1 and TRBJ1-3; possible D gene TRBD1, 5 bases. This CDR3 spans 16 amino acids. V lost 4 bases, J lost 0 bases, and 13 bases lay in between. CDR1 and CDR2 (germline): MGHRA, YSYEKL. The CDR3 bases are TGCGCCAGCAGCCCCGCCCAGGGTGGCTCTGGAAACACCATATATTTT. This sequence encodes CASSPAQGGSGNTIYF.

As to this clone: At one end the junction does not follow the germline gene, possibly because of a read error. V usage is TRBV7-2 and J usage is TRBJ1-5; 9 bases are a match to TRBD1. The CDR3 runs to 14 residues. Germline-derived CDR1 and CDR2 are SGHTA and FQGNSA. The CDR3 DNA reads as TGTGCCAGCAGCTCTACAGGGGGCAAGCAGCCCCAGCATTTT. Its protein product is CASSSTGGKQPQHF.

The V gene is TRBV7-7, the J gene TRBJ2-1, with D possibly TRBD2 on 5 matching bases. Per germline, CDR1 SSHAT and CDR2 FNYEAQ (reference sequence). This CDR3 contains 12 residues. The V end lost 2 bases, the J end lost 10 bases, and 9 bases lay between the germline ends. CDR3 in DNA: TGTGCCAGCAGCTTAACGGGCGGGGAGCAGTTCTTC. It encodes CASSLTGGEQFF.

The chain combines TRBV3-1 (or the pseudogene TRBV3-2) with TRBJ2-1; weak D call: TRBD2 (6 bases). V lost 4 bases and J 2 bases, leaving 15 bases between the germline ends. This CDR3 spans 16 amino acids. Germline CDR1 and CDR2: LGHDT and YNNKEL (reference sequence). CDR3 bases: TGTGCCAGCAGCCCCCTCCCCGGGAGAACCTACAATGAGCAGTTCTTC. It yields the protein CASSPLPGRTYNEQFF.

The chain joins TRBV5-4 to TRBJ1-2; D unresolved. Germline CDR1 and CDR2: SGHNT and YYREEE (reference sequence). V lost 0 bases, J lost 0 bases, and 9 bases lay in between. There are 15 residues in the CDR3. The CDR3 DNA reads TGTGCCAGCAGCTTGGCCACCATAGCTAACTATGGCTACACCTTC. As protein: CASSLATIANYGYTF.

This rearrangement joins TRBV5-6 to TRBJ2-2, with 9 positions matching TRBD2. CDR3 length: 16 residues. Per the germline V gene, CDR1 is SGHDT and CDR2 is YYEEEE. The J segment lost 3 bases and the V segment lost 0 bases, leaving 3 bases of the junction unmatched. The CDR3 loop reads CASSLVLAGYTGELFF. CDR3 nucleotides: TGTGCCAGCAGCTTGGTGCTAGCGGGGTACACCGGGGAGCTGTTTTTT.

The CDR3, as DNA: TGTGCTAGTGGTTCTGGACAGGGGGGCACTGAAGCTTTCTTT. It translates to CASGSGQGGTEAFF. The chain employs TRBV12-5 and TRBJ1-1; 10 bases match TRBD1. Germline lookup yields CDR1 LGHNT and CDR2 FRNRAP. The CDR3 has 14 amino acids. V trimming: 4 bases; J trimming: 4 bases; junction bases outside the gene matches: 3.

This clone was recorded only once. V is TRBV28 and J is TRBJ2-7; 8 nucleotides agree with TRBD1. CDR1 is MDHEN and CDR2 is SYDVKM in the germline V gene. Losses at the gene ends were 6 bases for V and 1 base for J; bases not matched to a gene: 8. This CDR3 region has 15 residues. CDR3 DNA sequence: TGTGCCAGCAGAACCGGGACAGGTGAATCCTACGAGCAGTACTTC. Translated: CASRTGTGESYEQYF.

The chain couples TRBV6-5 to TRBJ2-7, with 9 bases matching TRBD1. With V trimmed by 7 bases and J by 3 bases, 7 bases remained unmatched. CDR1 and CDR2 from the germline V gene are MNHEY and SVGAGI. The CDR3 totals 14 residues. This CDR3 is CASTGQGFLYEQYF. CDR3 in DNA: TGTGCCAGCACGGGACAGGGCTTCCTCTACGAGCAGTACTTC.

This clone was picked up a small number of times. Here the CDR3 DNA reads TGTGCCAGCAGCTTGAGGGCAGGGGAGGGCCAGCCCCAGCATTTT. Its translation: CASSLRAGEGQPQHF. The chain has TRBV7-2 and TRBJ1-5, with a weak D call TRBD1 (6 bases). V was clipped by 3 bases and J by 7 bases, with 16 bases between them. The CDR3 covers 15 residues. Germline V gives CDR1 SGHTA, CDR2 FQGNSA.